One sample yielded the 11 T cell receptor beta chains listed below, sequenced in a study of cytomegalovirus exposure and HLA in healthy donors. Researchers ran the PCR with 60 Vbeta and 13 Jbeta primers. Profiled with immunoSEQ multiplex PCR; TCRdb holds only in-frame clones, not every one. Of 100,000 or so clones in the sample, under 80% were seen once. The material sequenced was PBMCs. Source of these receptors: a woman aged 18-35 years in good health and CMV-seropositive.

The chain uses TRBV6-4 and TRBJ2-1; 10 bases are a match to TRBD1. The CDR3 covers 16 residues. V was pared by 0 bases and J by 4 bases, with 3 bases of the junction left unmatched. Germline CDR1 MRHNA, CDR2 SNTAGT. CDR3 residues: CASSDSGTGEYNEQFF. CDR3 DNA: TGTGCCAGCAGTGACTCAGGGACAGGGGAGTACAATGAGCAGTTCTTC.

The rearrangement links TRBV7-8 to TRBJ1-4; D is uncertain. CDR1 and CDR2 from the germline V gene are SGHVS and FQNEAQ. The CDR3 sequence is 12 residues long. V was shortened by 5 bases and J by 8 bases, with 9 bases between the two germline ends. The CDR3 loop reads CASSSVREKLFF. For the CDR3, the DNA is TGTGCCAGCAGCAGCGTTAGGGAAAAACTGTTTTTT.

The V and J genes are TRBV21-1 and TRBJ1-1. TRBV21-1 is listed as a pseudogene. The CDR3 runs to 13 residues. For the CDR3, the DNA is TGTGCCAGCCCCTTCCCCGGGGACACTGAAGCTTTCTTT. The encoded protein is CASPFPGDTEAFF.

V and J are TRBV18 and TRBJ1-5; 10 nucleotides match TRBD1. CDR1 is KGHSH and CDR2 is LQKENI in the germline V gene. CDR3 length: 16 amino acids. V shed 2 bases and J 5 bases; nucleotides not matched to a gene: 6. CDR3 amino acids: CASSPGGQGEDQPQHF. Here the CDR3 DNA reads TGTGCCAGCTCACCAGGTGGACAGGGGGAGGATCAGCCCCAGCATTTT.

This clone was counted once. The rearrangement joins TRBV27 to TRBJ1-3; D might be TRBD1 (6 bases). V was clipped by 10 bases and J by 6 bases, with 13 bases between them. The CDR3 length is 12 residues. Per the germline V gene, CDR1 is MNHEY and CDR2 is SMNVEV (reference sequence). CDR3 residues: CATRGGLNTIYF. The CDR3 DNA follows: TGTGCCACCAGGGGAGGACTAAACACCATATATTTT.

The rearrangement links TRBV5-1 to TRBJ2-5; 8 bases align to TRBD2. The trim removed 7 bases at V and 4 bases at J, leaving 15 bases unmatched. CDR3 length equals 16 residues. Germline V lookup: CDR1 SGHRS, CDR2 YFSETQ. CDR3 in amino acids: CASRNTVVLAGETQYF. The CDR3 DNA sequence: TGCGCCAGCCGCAATACCGTGGTTCTAGCGGGAGAGACCCAGTACTTC.

Worth noting for this clone: One junction end does not reproduce the germline sequence, and a read error may be involved. The CDR3 DNA reads as TGCAGCGTTGTTGTTTTCGAGGAGCCGTTCTTC. It specifies CSVVVFEEPFF. J is TRBJ2-1 and V is TRBV29-1; D not certain. The CDR3 extends over 11 amino acids. The germline V gene encodes CDR1 SQVTM and CDR2 ANQGSEA.

This chain uses TRBV4-2 with TRBJ2-1, with TRBD2 matching 7 bases. Trimming removed 4 bases from V and 3 bases from J; junction bases left unmatched: 12. The germline gives CDR1 LGHNA, CDR2 YNFKEQ. The CDR3 has 17 residues. Here the CDR3 reads CASSRPGTGGRYNEQFF. The CDR3 DNA sequence: TGTGCCAGCAGCCGCCCGGGGACGGGAGGACGCTACAATGAGCAGTTCTTC.

The V call is TRBV7-3, the J call TRBJ2-3; 8 bases are shared with TRBD1. Germline lookup yields CDR1 SGHTA and CDR2 FQGTGA. With 11 bases clipped from V and 4 bases from J, the junction kept 8 bases outside the gene matches. The CDR3 spans 13 residues. Here the CDR3 reads CASATGEADTQYF. The CDR3 bases are TGTGCCTCCGCGACAGGGGAAGCAGATACGCAGTATTTT.

The chain uses TRBV5-4 and TRBJ2-2, with 7 bases matching TRBD2. CDR3 length: 14 amino acids. Germline V gene lookup returns CDR1 SGHNT and CDR2 YYREEE (reference sequence). The V segment lost 3 bases and the J segment 6 bases; nucleotides outside the gene matches: 5. CDR3 nucleotides: TGTGCCAGCAGCTCTGATACTAGCGCCGGGGAGCTGTTTTTT. This sequence encodes CASSSDTSAGELFF.

The CDR3 loop reads CASGTSGTFEQFF. The CDR3 DNA is TGTGCCAGCGGGACTAGCGGGACTTTTGAGCAGTTCTTC. This chain uses TRBV6-5 with TRBJ2-1, with TRBD2 matching 13 bases. The CDR3 totals 13 residues. The germline gives CDR1 MNHEY, CDR2 SVGAGI. With V trimmed by 8 bases and J by 9 bases, 4 bases remained unmatched.